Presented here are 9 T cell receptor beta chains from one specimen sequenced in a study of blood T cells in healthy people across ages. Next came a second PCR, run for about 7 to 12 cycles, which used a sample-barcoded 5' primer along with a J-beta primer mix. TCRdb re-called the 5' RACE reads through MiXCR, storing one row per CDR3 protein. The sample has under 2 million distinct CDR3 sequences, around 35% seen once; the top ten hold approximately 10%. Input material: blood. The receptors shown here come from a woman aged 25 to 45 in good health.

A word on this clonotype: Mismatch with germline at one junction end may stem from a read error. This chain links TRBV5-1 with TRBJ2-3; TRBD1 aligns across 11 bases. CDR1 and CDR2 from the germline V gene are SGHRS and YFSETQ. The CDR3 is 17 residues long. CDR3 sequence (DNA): TGCACCAGCAGCCCGCTTTCTAGCGGCGGGACAGGGGGTACGCAGTATTTT. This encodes CTSSPLSSGGTGGTQYF. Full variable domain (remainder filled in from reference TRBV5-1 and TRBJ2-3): KAGVTQTPRYLIKTRGQQVTLSCSPISGHRSVSWYQQTPGQGLQFLFEYFSETQRNKGNFPGRFSGRQFSNSRSEMNVSTLELGDSALYLCTSSPLSSGGTGGTQYFGPGTRLTVL.

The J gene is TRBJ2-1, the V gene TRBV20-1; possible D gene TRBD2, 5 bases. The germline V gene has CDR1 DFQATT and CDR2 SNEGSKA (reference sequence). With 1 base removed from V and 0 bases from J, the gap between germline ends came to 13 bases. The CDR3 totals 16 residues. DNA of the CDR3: TGCAGTGCTAGAGTTAGCGTAATCAGCTCCTACAATGAGCAGTTCTTC. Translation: CSARVSVISSYNEQFF.

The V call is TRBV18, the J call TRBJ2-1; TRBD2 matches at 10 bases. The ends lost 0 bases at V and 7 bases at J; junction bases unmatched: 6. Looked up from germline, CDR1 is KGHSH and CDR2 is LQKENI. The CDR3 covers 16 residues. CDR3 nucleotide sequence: TGTGCCAGCTCACCACCGATCCTAGCGGGAGATAATGAGCAGTTCTTC. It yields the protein CASSPPILAGDNEQFF.

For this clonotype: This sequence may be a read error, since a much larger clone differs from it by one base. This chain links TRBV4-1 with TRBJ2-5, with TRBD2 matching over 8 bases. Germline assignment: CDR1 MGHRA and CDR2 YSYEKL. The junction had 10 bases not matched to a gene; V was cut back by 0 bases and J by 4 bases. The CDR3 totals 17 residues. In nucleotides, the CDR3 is TGCGCCAGCAGCCAAGAAGATATGAGCGGGAGTGTAGAGACCCAGTACTTC. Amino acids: CASSQEDMSGSVETQYF.

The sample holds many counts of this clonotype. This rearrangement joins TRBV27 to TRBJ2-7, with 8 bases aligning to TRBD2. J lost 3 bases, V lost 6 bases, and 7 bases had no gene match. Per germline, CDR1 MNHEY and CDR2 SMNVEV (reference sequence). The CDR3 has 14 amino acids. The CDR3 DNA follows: TGTGCCAGCAGCTTACGCGGGAGGAGCTACGAGCAGTACTTC. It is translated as CASSLRGRSYEQYF.

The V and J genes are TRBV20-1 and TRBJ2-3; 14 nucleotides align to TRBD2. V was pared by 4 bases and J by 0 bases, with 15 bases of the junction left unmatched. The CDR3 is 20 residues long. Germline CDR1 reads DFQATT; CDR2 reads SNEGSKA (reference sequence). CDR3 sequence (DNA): TGCAGTGCTACGAGGACTAGCGGGAGGATTGGTGGGTCTAGCACAGATACGCAGTATTTT. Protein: CSATRTSGRIGGSSTDTQYF.

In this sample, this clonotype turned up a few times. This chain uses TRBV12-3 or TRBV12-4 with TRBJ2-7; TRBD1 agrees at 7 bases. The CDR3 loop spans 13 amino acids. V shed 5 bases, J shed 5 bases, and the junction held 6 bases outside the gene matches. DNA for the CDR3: TGTGCCAGCAGTCCCGGGACAGTTCACGAGCAGTACTTC. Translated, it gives CASSPGTVHEQYF.

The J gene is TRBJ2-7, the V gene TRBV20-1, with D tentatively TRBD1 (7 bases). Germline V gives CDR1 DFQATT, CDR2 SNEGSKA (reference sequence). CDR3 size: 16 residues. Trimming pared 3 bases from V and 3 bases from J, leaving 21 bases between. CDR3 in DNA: TGCAGTGCTAGTCGCTATCAGGGGGGCTTGGGCTACGAGCAGTACTTC. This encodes CSASRYQGGLGYEQYF.

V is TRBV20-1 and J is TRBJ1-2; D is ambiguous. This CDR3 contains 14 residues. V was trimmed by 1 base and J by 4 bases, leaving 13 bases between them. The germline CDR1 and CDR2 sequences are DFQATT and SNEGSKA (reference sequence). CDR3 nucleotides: TGCAGTGCTAGAGGAGCCGGAGGGAGCTATGGCTACACCTTC. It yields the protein CSARGAGGSYGYTF.